This passage covers 27 T cell receptor beta chains from one sample sequenced in a study of blood T cell repertoires in COVID-19. Generated by immunoSEQ multiplex PCR, the TCRdb table keeps only in-frame clones and is missing some. The sample gives a few hundred thousand clones, around 89% of which show up once; approximately 0.84% is in the top ten. The sample was peripheral blood. The receptors derive from a man in his thirties or forties with acute or convalescent COVID-19.

V is TRBV7-9 and J is TRBJ2-3; D gene unclear. This CDR3 has 14 amino acids. CDR1 and CDR2 from the germline V gene are SEHNR and FQNEAQ (reference sequence). The V and J ends lost 3 bases and 2 bases respectively, with 9 bases between them. The CDR3 region is CASSLYRPTDTQYF. In nucleotides, the CDR3 is TGTGCCAGCAGCTTGTACAGACCCACAGATACGCAGTATTTT.

The V call is TRBV13, the J call TRBJ2-3; D is unresolved. V gave up 3 bases and J gave up 1 base, with 8 bases separating them. The CDR3 covers 14 residues. Germline V gene sequence: CDR1 PRHDT, CDR2 FYEKMQ (reference sequence). CDR3 bases: TGTGCCAGCAGCTTCAGACTGGGCACAGATACGCAGTATTTT. Translation gives CASSFRLGTDTQYF.

The chain has TRBV27 and TRBJ2-3; TRBD2 matches at 9 bases. CDR1 is MNHEY, CDR2 SMNVEV, per germline (reference sequence). The CDR3 runs 14 residues. Losses at the gene ends were 10 bases for V and 2 bases for J; bases not matched to a gene: 7. The CDR3 protein is CATLSGGYTDTQYF. CDR3 DNA sequence: TGTGCCACACTTAGCGGGGGTTACACAGATACGCAGTATTTT.

CDR3 sequence reads: CASSEWGGLYEQYF. DNA for the CDR3: TGTGCCAGCAGTGAATGGGGGGGCCTTTACGAGCAGTACTTC. This chain links TRBV2 with TRBJ2-7; a possible D gene is TRBD2 (7 bases). This CDR3 has 14 residues. The germline CDR1 and CDR2 sequences are SNHLY and FYNNEI. Deletions cut 2 bases from V and 4 bases from J, with 12 bases between.

The chain employs TRBV10-1 and TRBJ2-7, with 7 bases aligning to TRBD1. In germline, CDR1 is WNHNN, CDR2 SYGVQD (reference sequence). The junction had 2 bases not matched to a gene; V was cut back by 0 bases and J by 3 bases. This CDR3 comprises 14 residues. CDR3 sequence reads: CASSESGGHYEQYF. CDR3 DNA sequence: TGCGCCAGCAGTGAGTCAGGGGGCCACTACGAGCAGTACTTC.

The genes are TRBV18 and TRBJ1-6; D unresolved. The germline V gene encodes CDR1 KGHSH and CDR2 LQKENI. The CDR3 length is 14 residues. Trimming took 2 bases from V and 8 from J, leaving 10 bases between them. The CDR3 here is CASSPDSLDSPLHF. The CDR3 DNA reads as TGTGCCAGCTCACCAGACTCGTTGGATTCACCCCTCCACTTT.

The CDR3 region has the DNA TGTGCCAGCAGTTCTCAGACAGGGCCCTACGAGCAGTACTTC. It encodes CASSSQTGPYEQYF. The V and J genes are TRBV6-5 and TRBJ2-7, with TRBD1 matching 7 bases. V dropped 4 bases and J dropped 2; count of bases not matched to a gene: 5. This CDR3 comprises 14 residues. Germline loops: CDR1 MNHEY, CDR2 SVGAGI.

The rearrangement links TRBV9 to TRBJ1-4; D unclear. The CDR3 consists of 14 residues. Germline values: CDR1 SGDLS, CDR2 YYNGEE. V was clipped by 2 bases and J by 8 bases, with 13 bases between them. CDR3 protein: CASSVLAQMEKLFF. CDR3 DNA sequence: TGTGCCAGCAGCGTTCTAGCTCAGATGGAAAAACTGTTTTTT.

The V and J genes are TRBV5-1 and TRBJ1-3; D unresolved. The CDR3 has 13 amino acids. The V end lost 1 base, the J end lost 7 bases, and 9 bases lay between the germline ends. The germline V gene has CDR1 SGHRS and CDR2 YFSETQ. CDR3 in DNA: TGCGCCAGCAGCTTGCCTTCGGGGAACACCATATATTTT. Protein product: CASSLPSGNTIYF.

There are a few counts of this clone. This chain joins TRBV5-1 and TRBJ2-2, with D uncertain. CDR3 length: 15 residues. The germline V gene encodes CDR1 SGHRS and CDR2 YFSETQ. Trimming shortened V by 4 bases and J by 4 bases, and 14 bases separated the two germline ends. For the CDR3, the DNA is TGCGCCAGCAGCCCCGGAGCGCCAATCACCGGGGAGCTGTTTTTT. Its translation: CASSPGAPITGELFF.

The chain has TRBV28 and TRBJ2-1; D perhaps matches TRBD2 (5 bases). Germline-derived CDR1 and CDR2 are MDHEN and SYDVKM. The CDR3 is made up of 13 amino acids. V lost 9 bases, J lost 0 bases, and 9 bases lay in between. The CDR3 DNA is TGTGCCAGTAACGACTACTCCTACAATGAGCAGTTCTTC. As protein: CASNDYSYNEQFF.

In nucleotides, the CDR3 is TGTGCCAGCAGTCTTAACAGGGACCAAGAGACCCAGTACTTC. Translated, it gives CASSLNRDQETQYF. V and J are TRBV28 and TRBJ2-5, with D maybe TRBD1 (6 bases). The V end lost 5 bases, the J end lost 0 bases, and 10 bases lay between the germline ends. The CDR3 length is 14 residues. CDR1 MDHEN and CDR2 SYDVKM come from the germline V gene.

This chain connects TRBV9 to TRBJ2-3, with 8 bases identical to TRBD2. The CDR3 sequence is 14 residues long. Germline trimming cut 3 bases from V and 7 bases from J; bases unmatched to any gene: 7. Germline CDR1 is SGDLS and CDR2 is YYNGEE. CDR3 amino acids: CASSALISGNTQYF. The CDR3 nucleotides are TGTGCCAGCAGCGCACTAATTAGCGGGAATACGCAGTATTTT.

The rearrangement uses TRBV21-1 and TRBJ1-6; the listed D gene, TRBD1, was not tested against the DNA. TRBV21-1 is a listed pseudogene. This CDR3 is built from 16 residues. CDR3 bases: TGTGCCAGCAGCAAGGGGGCTGCAGTAAATAATTCACCCCTCCACTTT. It specifies CASSKGAAVNNSPLHF.

The V call is TRBV2, the J call TRBJ1-2; D gene unclear. CDR1 SNHLY and CDR2 FYNNEI come from the germline V gene. Trimming pared 3 bases from V and 4 bases from J, leaving 9 bases between. The CDR3 runs to 13 residues. The CDR3 DNA reads as TGTGCCAGCAGTGAGGAGGGTCGCTATGGCTACACCTTC. It codes for CASSEEGRYGYTF.

The chain joins TRBV27 to TRBJ2-1; possible D gene TRBD1, 5 bases. The V gene lost 7 bases and the J gene lost 5 bases, with 21 bases spanning the gap. CDR1 and CDR2 (germline): MNHEY, SMNVEV (reference sequence). This CDR3 is built from 16 residues. This CDR3 is CASMGPTVRENNEQFF. DNA for the CDR3: TGTGCCAGCATGGGTCCGACAGTCAGGGAAAACAATGAGCAGTTCTTC.

The V and J genes are TRBV10-2 and TRBJ1-6, with TRBD1 matching 11 bases. V lost 1 base, J lost 12 bases, and 5 bases stayed unmatched. Germline V gives CDR1 WSHSY, CDR2 SAAADI. This CDR3 comprises 15 residues. CDR3 DNA: TGCGCCAGCAGTGAGTTGGGACAGGGGGAGAGACCCCTCCACTTT. Protein: CASSELGQGERPLHF.

The J gene is TRBJ1-1, the V gene TRBV3-1 (or the pseudogene TRBV3-2); 8 nucleotides align to TRBD1. Trimming took 1 base from V and 6 from J; bases not matched to a gene: 4. This CDR3 contains 14 residues. From germline, CDR1 is LGHDT and CDR2 YNNKEL (reference sequence). The CDR3 region is CASSQGQGISEAFF. The CDR3, as DNA: TGTGCCAGCAGCCAAGGACAGGGGATTTCTGAAGCTTTCTTT.

The gene calls are TRBV28 and TRBJ1-5; the D is unclear. CDR1 MDHEN and CDR2 SYDVKM come from the germline V gene. Trimming took off 1 base at V and 0 bases at J, with 7 bases between the two ends. There are 15 residues in the CDR3. The CDR3 reads CASSLLRDSNQPQHF. Here the CDR3 DNA reads TGTGCCAGCAGTTTATTGAGGGATAGCAATCAGCCCCAGCATTTT. Full variable domain (missing parts from reference TRBV28 and TRBJ1-5): DVKVTQSSRYLVKRTGEKVFLECVQDMDHENMFWYRQDPGLGLRLIYFSYDVKMKEKGDIPEGYSVSREKKERFSLILESASTNQTSMYLCASSLLRDSNQPQHFGDGTRLSIL.

This CDR3 is CASSTGLGGSYEQYF. CDR3 nucleotide sequence: TGTGCCAGCAGTACGGGACTGGGAGGTTCCTACGAGCAGTACTTC. The rearrangement uses TRBV6-5 and TRBJ2-7; a possible D gene is TRBD2 (6 bases). This CDR3 is built from 15 residues. CDR1 is MNHEY, CDR2 SVGAGI, per germline. V lost 5 bases, J lost 1 base, and 15 bases lay in between.

This chain joins TRBV4-2 and TRBJ1-3; TRBD1 is a possible D gene (5 bases). Trimming cost V 2 bases and J 8 bases, with 10 bases left between them. This CDR3 spans 13 amino acids. Germline loops: CDR1 LGHNA, CDR2 YNFKEQ. The CDR3 DNA is TGTGCCAGCAGCCAACAGGGTTTGGACACCATATATTTT. Translation gives CASSQQGLDTIYF.

The gene calls are TRBV6-5 and TRBJ2-5; D remains unclear. The CDR3 is 12 residues long. Between the trimmed V and J ends, which lost 2 bases and 5 bases, there was a span of 6 bases. Germline V gives CDR1 MNHEY, CDR2 SVGAGI. CDR3 protein: CASSYPRETQYF. The CDR3 DNA reads as TGTGCCAGCAGTTACCCCCGGGAGACCCAGTACTTC.

The V gene is TRBV5-1, the J gene TRBJ2-7; 7 bases line up with TRBD1. The ends lost 4 bases at V and 0 bases at J; junction bases unmatched: 4. Germline loops: CDR1 SGHRS, CDR2 YFSETQ. The CDR3 spans 14 residues. The CDR3 is CASSNRDSSYEQYF. The CDR3 bases are TGCGCCAGCAGCAACCGGGACAGCTCCTACGAGCAGTACTTC. Based on the CDR3 plus reference TRBV5-1 and TRBJ2-7, the full variable domain is KAGVTQTPRYLIKTRGQQVTLSCSPISGHRSVSWYQQTPGQGLQFLFEYFSETQRNKGNFPGRFSGRQFSNSRSEMNVSTLELGDSALYLCASSNRDSSYEQYFGPGTRLTVT.

This chain connects TRBV18 to TRBJ1-1, with D uncertain. The CDR3 totals 15 residues. V lost 1 base and J 0 bases, leaving 9 bases between the germline ends. Germline CDR1 reads KGHSH; CDR2 reads LQKENI. The CDR3 DNA reads TGTGCCAGCTCACCACATGAGGGCATGAACACTGAAGCTTTCTTT. Protein product: CASSPHEGMNTEAFF.

V and J are TRBV3-1 (or the pseudogene TRBV3-2) and TRBJ1-2; 9 positions agree with TRBD1. The J segment lost 8 bases and the V segment lost 0 bases, leaving 4 bases of the junction unmatched. CDR1 and CDR2 (germline): LGHDT, YNNKEL (reference sequence). The CDR3 is made up of 14 amino acids. The CDR3 DNA reads TGTGCCAGCAGCCAAGATGGGACAGGGACGGGCTACACCTTC. It translates to CASSQDGTGTGYTF.

V gene TRBV11-3 combines with J gene TRBJ2-2; maybe TRBD1 (6 bases). The germline V and J ends were trimmed by 5 bases and 6 bases, with 13 bases remaining between them. Germline-derived CDR1 and CDR2 are SGHNT and YENEEA. The CDR3 has 14 residues. CDR3: CASSAPTGPGELFF. The CDR3 region has the DNA TGTGCCAGCAGCGCCCCGACAGGCCCCGGGGAGCTGTTTTTT.

The gene calls are TRBV9 and TRBJ2-2; 16 bases are shared with TRBD2. Germline values: CDR1 SGDLS, CDR2 YYNGEE. The junction had 6 bases not matched to a gene; V was cut back by 3 bases and J by 4 bases. The length of the CDR3 is 18 residues. DNA for the CDR3: TGTGCCAGCAGCGCGGGACTAGCGGGAGGGTCGGGCACCGGGGAGCTGTTTTTT. This codes for CASSAGLAGGSGTGELFF.